The clone carrying this T cell receptor beta chain was seen more than once but under ten times. The CDR3 covers 18 residues. Germline trimming cut 3 bases from V and 0 bases from J; bases unmatched to any gene: 6. Germline CDR1 is KGHSH and CDR2 is LQKENI. Amplification of TCR beta CDR3 regions used RNA as the template. Primed by the HTBI set, a first-round RT-PCR was run on the TCR CDR3. TCRdb called the multiplex PCR reads again in MiXCR, with one record for every CDR3 protein. Here the sample spans about 340,000 distinct CDR3 sequences, roughly a fifth being singletons. The source of the sample is a study of T cells in Graves' hyperthyroidism and ophthalmopathy.

The material sequenced was blood. This rearrangement joins TRBV18 to TRBJ2-1; 12 bases are shared with TRBD1. The clonotype originates from a woman aged 45-59 years with Graves' hyperthyroidism. The CDR3 sequence: CASSPRDRGLSSYNEQFF. In DNA, the CDR3 is TGTGCCAGCTCACCCCGGGACAGGGGGCTTAGCTCCTACAATGAGCAGTTCTTC. Looking up the rest from reference TRBV18 and TRBJ2-1 gives the full variable domain: NAGVMQNPRHLVRRRGQEARLRCSPMKGHSHVYWYRQLPEEGLKFMVYLQKENIIDESGMPKERFSAEFPKEGPSILRIQQVVRGDSAAYFCASSPRDRGLSSYNEQFFGPGTRLTVL.